The clone carrying this T cell receptor (beta chain) was observed once. The antigen remains unidentified. The PCR contained 60 Vbeta and 13 Jbeta primers. Sequenced by immunoSEQ multiplex PCR; TCRdb stores in-frame clones only, minus some. The top ten hold approximately 1.7% of the sample, which has some 190,000 clones, 70% to 90% seen once. Between the trimmed V and J ends, which lost 8 bases and 8 bases, there was a span of 10 bases. The CDR3 is made up of 12 amino acids. Germline CDR1 and CDR2: MDHEN and SYDVKM. The record originates from a study of cytomegalovirus exposure and HLA in healthy donors. Overall study: In terms of ancestry, the Caucasian-associated cluster contained 80% to 90% of the 300 to 400 genotyped donors.

General study points: Presence/absence analyses treated sequencing depth as roughly uniform across donors.

J is TRBJ1-6 and V is TRBV28; D is unresolved. Sequencing was carried out using PBMCs. The origin of this receptor is a woman aged 18-35 years in good health and CMV-seronegative. This chain's CDR3 is CASQTGDSPLHF. The CDR3 nucleotides are TGTGCCAGCCAAACCGGGGATTCACCCCTCCACTTT.